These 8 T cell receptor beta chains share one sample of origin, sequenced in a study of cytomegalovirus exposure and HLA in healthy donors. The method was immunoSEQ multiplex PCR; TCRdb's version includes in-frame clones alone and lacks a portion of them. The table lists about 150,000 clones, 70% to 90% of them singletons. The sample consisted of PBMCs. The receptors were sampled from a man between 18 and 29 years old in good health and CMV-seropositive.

The CDR3 is CASSLTSGPSSYEQYF. The DNA of the CDR3 is TGCGCCAGCAGCTTAACTAGCGGGCCTAGCTCCTACGAGCAGTACTTC. The chain is built from TRBV5-1 and TRBJ2-7, with 9 bases that match TRBD2. The CDR3 sequence is 16 residues long. Germline V gene data show CDR1 as SGHRS and CDR2 as YFSETQ. The J segment lost 0 bases and the V segment lost 2 bases, leaving 6 bases of the junction unmatched.

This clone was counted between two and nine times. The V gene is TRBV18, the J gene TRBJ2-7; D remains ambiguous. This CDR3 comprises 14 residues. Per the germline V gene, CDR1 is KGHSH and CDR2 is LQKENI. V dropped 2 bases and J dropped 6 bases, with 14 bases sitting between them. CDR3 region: CASSPARSALEQYF. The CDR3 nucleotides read TGTGCCAGCTCACCAGCCAGGTCTGCCCTCGAGCAGTACTTC. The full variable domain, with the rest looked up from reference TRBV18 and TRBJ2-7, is NAGVMQNPRHLVRRRGQEARLRCSPMKGHSHVYWYRQLPEEGLKFMVYLQKENIIDESGMPKERFSAEFPKEGPSILRIQQVVRGDSAAYFCASSPARSALEQYFGPGTRLTVT.

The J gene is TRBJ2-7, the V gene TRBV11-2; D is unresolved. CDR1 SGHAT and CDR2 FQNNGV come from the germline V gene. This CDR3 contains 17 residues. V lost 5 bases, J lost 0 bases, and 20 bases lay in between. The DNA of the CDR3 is TGTGCCAGCAGCCCCGGTTTATCTTCGTATCTCTCCTACGAGCAGTACTTC. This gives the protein CASSPGLSSYLSYEQYF.

CDR3 sequence reads: CASSDPGRGPENEQFF. DNA for the CDR3: TGCGCCAGCAGCGACCCGGGGCGGGGGCCAGAGAATGAGCAGTTCTTC. The chain couples TRBV5-1 to TRBJ2-1; perhaps TRBD2 as D (7 bases). This CDR3 comprises 16 residues. In germline, CDR1 is SGHRS, CDR2 YFSETQ. V was pared by 4 bases and J by 7 bases, with 21 bases between.

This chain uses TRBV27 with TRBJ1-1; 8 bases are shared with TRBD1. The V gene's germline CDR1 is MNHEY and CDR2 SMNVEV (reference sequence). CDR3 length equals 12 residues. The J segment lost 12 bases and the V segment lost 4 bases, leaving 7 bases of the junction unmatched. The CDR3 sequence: CASSSRTGKSFF. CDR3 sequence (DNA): TGTGCCAGCAGTTCAAGGACAGGGAAGTCTTTCTTT.

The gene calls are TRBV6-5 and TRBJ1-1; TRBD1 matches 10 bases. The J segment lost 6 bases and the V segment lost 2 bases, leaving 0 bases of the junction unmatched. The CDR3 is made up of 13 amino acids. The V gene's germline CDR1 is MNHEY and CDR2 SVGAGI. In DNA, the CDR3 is TGTGCCAGCAGTTACGGGACAGGGGCTGAAGCTTTCTTT. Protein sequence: CASSYGTGAEAFF.

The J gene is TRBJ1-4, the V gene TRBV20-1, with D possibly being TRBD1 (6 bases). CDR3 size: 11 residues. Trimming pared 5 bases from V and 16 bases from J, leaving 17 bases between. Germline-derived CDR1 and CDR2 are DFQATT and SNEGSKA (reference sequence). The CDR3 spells CSALRQDKGFF. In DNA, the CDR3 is TGCAGTGCTCTCCGACAGGATAAGGGGTTTTTT.

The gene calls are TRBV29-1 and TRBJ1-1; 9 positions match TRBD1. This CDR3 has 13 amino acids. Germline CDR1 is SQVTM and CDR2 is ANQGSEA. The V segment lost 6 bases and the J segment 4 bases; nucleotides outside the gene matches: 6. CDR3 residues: CSVDDRGGTEAFF. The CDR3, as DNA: TGCAGCGTAGATGACAGGGGGGGCACTGAAGCTTTCTTT.